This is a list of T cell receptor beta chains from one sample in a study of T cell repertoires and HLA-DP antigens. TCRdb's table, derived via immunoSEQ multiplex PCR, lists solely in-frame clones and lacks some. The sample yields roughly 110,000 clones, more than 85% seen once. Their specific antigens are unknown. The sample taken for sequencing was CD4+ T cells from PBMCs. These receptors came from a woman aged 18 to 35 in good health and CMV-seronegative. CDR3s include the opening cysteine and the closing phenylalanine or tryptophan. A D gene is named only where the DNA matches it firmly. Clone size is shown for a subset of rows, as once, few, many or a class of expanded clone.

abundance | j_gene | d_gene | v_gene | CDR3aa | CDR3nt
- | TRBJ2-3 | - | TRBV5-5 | CASSLTPSVRGRADTQYF | TGTGCCAGCAGCTTGACGCCGAGTGTTCGAGGTCGTGCAGATACGCAGTATTTT
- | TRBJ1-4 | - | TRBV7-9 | CASRSGDGTNEKLFF | TGTGCCAGCAGGTCGGGGGACGGCACTAATGAAAAACTGTTTTTT
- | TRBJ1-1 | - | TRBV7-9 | CASSQIQGTEAFF | TGTGCCAGCAGCCAGATACAGGGTACTGAAGCTTTCTTT
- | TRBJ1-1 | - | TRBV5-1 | CASSRDSGAGTEAFF | TGCGCCAGCAGTCGCGACTCAGGGGCCGGCACTGAAGCTTTCTTT
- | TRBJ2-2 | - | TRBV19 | CASSMRSRRNTGELFF | TGTGCCAGTAGTATGCGCAGTAGGAGGAACACCGGGGAGCTGTTTTTT
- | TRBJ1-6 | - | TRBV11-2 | CASSSRTGPRSPLHF | TGTGCCAGCAGCTCGCGCACAGGTCCCAGGTCACCCCTCCACTTT
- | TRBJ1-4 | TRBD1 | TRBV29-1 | CSVRDRGNEKLFF | TGCAGCGTCCGGGACAGGGGGAATGAAAAACTGTTTTTT
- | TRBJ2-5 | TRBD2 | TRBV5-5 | CASSPWTSGGQETQYF | TGTGCCAGCAGCCCATGGACTAGCGGGGGGCAAGAGACCCAGTACTTC
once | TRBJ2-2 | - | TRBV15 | CATSRPGNTGELFF | TGTGCCACCAGCAGACCAGGGAACACCGGGGAGCTGTTTTTT
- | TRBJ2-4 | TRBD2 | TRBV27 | CASSLTSGDKNIQYF | TGTGCCAGCAGCTTGACTAGCGGCGACAAAAACATTCAGTACTTC
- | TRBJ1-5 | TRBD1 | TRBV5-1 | CASSPGTGVSGNQPQHF | TGCGCCAGCAGCCCCGGGACAGGGGTATCTGGCAATCAGCCCCAGCATTTT
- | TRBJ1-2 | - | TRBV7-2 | CASSLLRDGYTF | TGTGCCAGCAGCTTATTGAGGGATGGCTACACCTTC
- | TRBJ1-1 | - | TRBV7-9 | CASSLSSRYRTNTEAFF | TGTGCCAGCAGCTTATCGTCACGATACAGGACGAACACTGAAGCTTTCTTT
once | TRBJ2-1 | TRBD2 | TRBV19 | CASSIKSSGRPSSYNEQFF | TGTGCCAGTAGTATCAAATCTAGCGGGAGGCCTAGCTCCTACAATGAGCAGTTCTTC
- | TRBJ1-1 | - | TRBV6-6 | CASSYAGWNTEAFF | TGTGCCAGCAGTTACGCGGGATGGAACACTGAAGCTTTCTTT
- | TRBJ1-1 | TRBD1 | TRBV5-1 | CASTHRGATEAFF | TGCGCCAGCACCCACAGGGGTGCCACTGAAGCTTTCTTT
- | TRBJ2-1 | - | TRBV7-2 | CASSSAPRGVGYNEQFF | TGTGCCAGCAGCTCCGCCCCCAGAGGGGTCGGATACAATGAGCAGTTCTTC
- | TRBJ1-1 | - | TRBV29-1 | CSSLDPYTEAFF | TGCAGCTCCCTTGACCCCTACACTGAAGCTTTCTTT
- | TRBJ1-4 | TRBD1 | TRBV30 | CAWSGTGQSTGGKLFF | TGTGCCTGGAGTGGGACAGGACAATCAACAGGAGGAAAACTGTTTTTT
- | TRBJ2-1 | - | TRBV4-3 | CASRRLDREIHEQFF | TGCGCCAGCAGACGACTAGACAGGGAGATCCATGAGCAGTTCTTC
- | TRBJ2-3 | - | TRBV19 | CASSNNRRTSTDTQYF | TGTGCCAGTAGTAACAACAGGAGAACAAGCACAGATACGCAGTATTTT
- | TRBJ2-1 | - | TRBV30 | CAWSSSVGRWNEQFF | TGTGCCTGGAGTAGTTCAGTTGGGAGGTGGAATGAGCAGTTCTTC
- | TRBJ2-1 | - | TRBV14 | CASSQVRGPRGNEQFF | TGTGCCAGCAGCCAGGTCAGGGGCCCGCGGGGCAATGAGCAGTTCTTC
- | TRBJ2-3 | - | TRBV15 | CATSREGSRGNTDTQYF | TGTGCCACCAGCAGAGAAGGGTCCCGGGGGAACACAGATACGCAGTATTTT
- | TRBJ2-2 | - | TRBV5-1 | CASSLAWGGTGELFF | TGCGCCAGCAGCTTGGCCTGGGGTGGCACCGGGGAGCTGTTTTTT
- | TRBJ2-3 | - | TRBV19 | CASSIRRASTDTQYF | TGTGCCAGTAGTATCAGGCGGGCTAGCACAGATACGCAGTATTTT
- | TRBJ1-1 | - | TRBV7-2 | CASRKGGTEAFF | TGTGCCAGCAGAAAGGGGGGCACTGAAGCTTTCTTT
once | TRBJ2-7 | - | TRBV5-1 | CASRMGQTYEQYF | TGCGCCAGCAGAATGGGGCAGACCTACGAGCAGTACTTC
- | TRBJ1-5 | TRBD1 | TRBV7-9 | CASSLTGTPQPQHF | TGTGCCAGCAGCTTGACAGGGACACCCCAGCCCCAGCATTTT
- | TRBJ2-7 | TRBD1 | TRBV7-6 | CASSLRDRAYEQYF | TGTGCCAGCAGCCTCCGGGACAGGGCCTACGAGCAGTACTTC
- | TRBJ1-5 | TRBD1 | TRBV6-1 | CASRLTGVLLPQHF | TGTGCCAGCAGACTGACAGGGGTCCTGTTGCCCCAGCATTTT
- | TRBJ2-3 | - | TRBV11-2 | CASTGASGRTDTQYF | TGTGCCAGCACCGGTGCAAGCGGACGCACAGATACGCAGTATTTT
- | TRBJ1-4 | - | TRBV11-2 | CASSFDLGFNEKLFF | TGTGCCAGCAGCTTTGACCTGGGATTTAATGAAAAACTGTTTTTT
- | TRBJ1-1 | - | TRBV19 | CASRPETAGAEAFF | TGTGCCAGTCGCCCAGAGACGGCCGGCGCTGAAGCTTTCTTT
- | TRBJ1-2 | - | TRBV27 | CASSPRQLNGYTF | TGTGCCAGCAGTCCTCGACAACTCAATGGCTACACCTTC
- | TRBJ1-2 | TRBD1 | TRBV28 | CASSLWGLPTRTGESYGYTF | TGTGCCAGCAGTTTATGGGGGCTCCCCACTCGGACAGGGGAATCCTATGGCTACACCTTC
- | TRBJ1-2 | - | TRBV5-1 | CASRSQLDYGYTF | TGCGCCAGCAGGTCACAGTTAGACTATGGCTACACCTTC
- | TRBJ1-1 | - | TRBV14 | CASSQDGLGGPEAFF | TGTGCCAGCAGCCAAGACGGGCTAGGGGGTCCTGAAGCTTTCTTT
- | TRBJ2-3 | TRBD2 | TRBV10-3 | CASGLAGTDTQYF | TGTGCCAGCGGACTAGCGGGGACAGATACGCAGTATTTT
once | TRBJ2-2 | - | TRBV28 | CASSQSPVTGELFF | TGTGCCAGCAGCCAATCCCCAGTCACCGGGGAGCTGTTTTTT
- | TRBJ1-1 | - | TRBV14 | CASSRATGLNTEAFF | TGTGCCAGCAGCAGGGCGACAGGTTTGAACACTGAAGCTTTCTTT
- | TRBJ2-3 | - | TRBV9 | CASSTRAVGGTDTQYF | TGTGCCAGCAGCACTCGCGCGGTGGGAGGCACAGATACGCAGTATTTT
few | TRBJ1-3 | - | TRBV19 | CASSPGPFATIYF | TGTGCCAGTAGCCCCGGGCCATTTGCGACCATATATTTT
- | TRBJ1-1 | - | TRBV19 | CASSMTAGPGTEAFF | TGTGCCAGTAGTATGACGGCGGGGCCGGGCACTGAAGCTTTCTTT
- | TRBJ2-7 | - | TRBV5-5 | CASSLLAPFYEQYF | TGTGCCAGCAGCTTGCTAGCCCCATTCTACGAGCAGTACTTC
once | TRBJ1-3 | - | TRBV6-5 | CASSYSVGGGNTIYF | TGTGCCAGCAGTTACTCAGTGGGGGGCGGAAACACCATATATTTT
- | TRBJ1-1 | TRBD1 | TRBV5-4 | CASSRTGFSKGIF | TGTGCCAGCAGCCGGACAGGGTTCTCGAAGGGGATCTTT
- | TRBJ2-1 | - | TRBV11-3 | CASSFSLGDEQFF | TGTGCCAGCAGCTTCAGCCTAGGGGATGAGCAGTTCTTC
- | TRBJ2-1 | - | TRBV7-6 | CASSLSKGVVFF | TGTGCCAGCAGCCTCTCTAAGGGGGTGGTGTTCTTC
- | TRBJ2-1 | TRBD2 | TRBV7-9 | CASTQTSRSSYNEQFF | TGTGCCAGCACCCAGACTAGCCGGAGCTCCTACAATGAGCAGTTCTTC
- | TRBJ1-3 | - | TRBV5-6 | CASSLSPGGDTIYF | TGTGCCAGCAGCTTGAGTCCGGGGGGAGACACCATATATTTT
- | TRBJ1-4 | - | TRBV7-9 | CASSSGWRANEKLFF | TGTGCCAGCAGCTCCGGTTGGAGGGCTAATGAAAAACTGTTTTTT